This T cell receptor beta chain emerged from a study of T cells in localized non-small cell lung cancer. This CDR3 contains 14 residues. Trimming took off 4 bases at V and 4 bases at J, with 13 bases between the two ends. Germline values: CDR1 SNHLY, CDR2 FYNNEI. The repertoire was sequenced with immunoSEQ multiplex PCR; TCRdb's copy has only in-frame clones and lacks some. Seen here are around 15,000 clones, roughly 91% observed once, and the top ten hold approximately 3.7%. Study-wide results and caveats: Of the top 100 tumor clones, median around 50 were in adjacent lung, more than 25 among its top 100. Highest T cell clonality was seen in uninvolved adjacent lung, surpassing that measured in tumor. Only one tumor region went through sequencing, so heterogeneity may still be there. Longer survival (overall) was linked to higher T cell density in blood.

Regarding this clone: The antigen is unknown.

The source of this sequence is a male donor aged 60 or over with stage II squamous cell lung carcinoma. The chain employs TRBV2 and TRBJ1-2; D may be TRBD1 (5 bases). This material consisted of peripheral blood, taken before any cancer treatment. The CDR3, as DNA: TGTGCCAGCAGTGTAGAGGGGCCAACCTATGGCTACACCTTC. Encoded protein: CASSVEGPTYGYTF.